A single TCR beta chain is shown here with its context. In the original workflow: Quantification of nucleated cells was approximated via reference gene primer amplification. Repertoires were generated with immunoSEQ multiplex PCR, while TCRdb's copy carries only in-frame clones and drops some. V, J and clone size are taken as reported in that table, and D and trimming were inferred from the DNA itself. Of 650,000 to 800,000 clones listed, approximately 90% are singletons. Trimming pared 4 bases from V and 4 bases from J, leaving 13 bases between. The germline CDR1 and CDR2 sequences are SQVTM and ANQGSEA. The CDR3 has 13 residues. This entry is derived from a study of blood T cell repertoires in COVID-19. Background on the study: Samples taken during acute and convalescent COVID-19 were collected in the United States, Italy and Spain. Nucleic acid was either cDNA or gDNA, and it came from T cells, B-cell-depleted T cells, or PBMCs.

The chain recombines TRBV29-1 with TRBJ1-2; D call uncertain. This sequence originates from a woman aged 18-29 years with acute or convalescent COVID-19. What was sequenced was peripheral blood. CDR3: CSVALGTSYGYTF. CDR3 coding DNA: TGCAGCGTTGCTCTGGGCACCAGCTATGGCTACACCTTC.